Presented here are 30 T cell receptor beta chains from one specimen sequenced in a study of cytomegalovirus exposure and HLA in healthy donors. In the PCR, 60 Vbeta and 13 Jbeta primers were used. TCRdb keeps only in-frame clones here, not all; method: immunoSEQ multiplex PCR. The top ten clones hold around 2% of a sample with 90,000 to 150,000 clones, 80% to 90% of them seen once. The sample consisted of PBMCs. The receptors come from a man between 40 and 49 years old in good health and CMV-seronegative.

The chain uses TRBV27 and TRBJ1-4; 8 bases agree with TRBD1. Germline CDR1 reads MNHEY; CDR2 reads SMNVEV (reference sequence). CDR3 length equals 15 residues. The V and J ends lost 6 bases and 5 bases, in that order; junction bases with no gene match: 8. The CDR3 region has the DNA TGTGCCAGCAGGCCCCAGGGGGCGCGCAATGAAAAACTGTTTTTT. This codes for CASRPQGARNEKLFF.

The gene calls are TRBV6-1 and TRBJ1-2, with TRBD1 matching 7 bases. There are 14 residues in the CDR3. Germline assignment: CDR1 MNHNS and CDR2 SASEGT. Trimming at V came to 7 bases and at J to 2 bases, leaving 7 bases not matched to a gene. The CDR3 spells CASNPTGTNYGYTF. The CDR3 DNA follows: TGTGCCAGCAATCCGACAGGGACCAACTATGGCTACACCTTC.

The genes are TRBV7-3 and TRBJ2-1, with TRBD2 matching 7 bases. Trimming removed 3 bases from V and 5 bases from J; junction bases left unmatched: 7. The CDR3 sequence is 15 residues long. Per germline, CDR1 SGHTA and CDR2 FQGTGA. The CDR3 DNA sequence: TGTGCCAGCAGCTTTAAACTAGCGCCTCACAATGAGCAGTTCTTC. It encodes CASSFKLAPHNEQFF.

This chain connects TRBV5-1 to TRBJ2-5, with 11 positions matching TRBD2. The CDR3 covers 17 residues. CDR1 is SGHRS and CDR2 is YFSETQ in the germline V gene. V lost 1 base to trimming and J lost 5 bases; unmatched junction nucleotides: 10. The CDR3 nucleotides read TGCGCCAGCAGCTTGACCGGGACTAGCGGAGTGGGGGAGACCCAGTACTTC. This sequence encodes CASSLTGTSGVGETQYF. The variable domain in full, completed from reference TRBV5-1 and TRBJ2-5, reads KAGVTQTPRYLIKTRGQQVTLSCSPISGHRSVSWYQQTPGQGLQFLFEYFSETQRNKGNFPGRFSGRQFSNSRSEMNVSTLELGDSALYLCASSLTGTSGVGETQYFGPGTRLLVL.

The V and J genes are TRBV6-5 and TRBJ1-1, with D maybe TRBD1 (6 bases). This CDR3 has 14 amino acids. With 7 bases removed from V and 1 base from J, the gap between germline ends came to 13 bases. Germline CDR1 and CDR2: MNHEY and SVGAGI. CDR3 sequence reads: CASKRQEPNTEAFF. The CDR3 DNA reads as TGTGCCAGCAAACGACAGGAGCCGAACACTGAAGCTTTCTTT.

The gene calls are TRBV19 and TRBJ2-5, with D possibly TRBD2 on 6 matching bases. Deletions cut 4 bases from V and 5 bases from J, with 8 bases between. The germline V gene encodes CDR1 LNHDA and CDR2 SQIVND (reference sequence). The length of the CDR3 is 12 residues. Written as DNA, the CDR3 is TGTGCCAGTAGTAGGGGACTTGAGACCCAGTACTTC. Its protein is CASSRGLETQYF.

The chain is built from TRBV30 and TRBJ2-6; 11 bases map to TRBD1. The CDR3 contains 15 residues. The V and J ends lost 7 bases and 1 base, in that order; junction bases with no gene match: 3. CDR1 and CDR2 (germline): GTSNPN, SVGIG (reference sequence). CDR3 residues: CASGTGGSGANVLTF. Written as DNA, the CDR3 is TGTGCCTCCGGGACAGGGGGATCTGGGGCCAACGTCCTGACTTTC.

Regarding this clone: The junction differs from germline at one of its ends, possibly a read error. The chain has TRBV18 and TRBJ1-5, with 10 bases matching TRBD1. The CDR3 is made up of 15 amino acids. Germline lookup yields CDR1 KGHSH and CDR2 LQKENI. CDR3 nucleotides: TGTGCCAGCTCACCAACGACAGGGGGCAAACAGCCCCAGCATTTT. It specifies CASSPTTGGKQPQHF.

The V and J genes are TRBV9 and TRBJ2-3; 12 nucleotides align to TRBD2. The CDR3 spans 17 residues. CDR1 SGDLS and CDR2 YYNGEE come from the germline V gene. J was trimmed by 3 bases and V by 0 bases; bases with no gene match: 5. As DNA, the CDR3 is TGTGCCAGCAGCGTAGTCACTAGCGGGAGGTTTACAGATACGCAGTATTTT. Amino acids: CASSVVTSGRFTDTQYF.

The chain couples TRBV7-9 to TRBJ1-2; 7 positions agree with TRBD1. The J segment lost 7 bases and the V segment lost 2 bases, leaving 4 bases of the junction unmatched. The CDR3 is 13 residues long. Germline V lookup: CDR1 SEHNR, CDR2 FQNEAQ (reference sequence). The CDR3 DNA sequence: TGTGCCAGCAGCTTACGGGACAGTGGTGGCTACACCTTC. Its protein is CASSLRDSGGYTF.

The CDR3 DNA sequence: TGTGCCATCAGGCCCCAGGGCGGCAAAAACATTCAGTACTTC. Amino acid sequence: CAIRPQGGKNIQYF. This rearrangement joins TRBV10-3 to TRBJ2-4; the D gene is possibly TRBD1 (5 bases). This CDR3 has 14 amino acids. Germline CDR1 and CDR2: ENHRY and SYGVKD. The V and J ends lost 6 bases and 3 bases respectively, with 12 bases between them.

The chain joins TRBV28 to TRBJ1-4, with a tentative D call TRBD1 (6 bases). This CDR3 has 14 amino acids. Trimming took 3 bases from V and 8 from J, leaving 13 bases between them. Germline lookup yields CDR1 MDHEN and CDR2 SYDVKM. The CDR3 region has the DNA TGTGCCAGCAGTTTTAAACAGGGCGGCGAAAAACTGTTTTTT. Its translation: CASSFKQGGEKLFF.

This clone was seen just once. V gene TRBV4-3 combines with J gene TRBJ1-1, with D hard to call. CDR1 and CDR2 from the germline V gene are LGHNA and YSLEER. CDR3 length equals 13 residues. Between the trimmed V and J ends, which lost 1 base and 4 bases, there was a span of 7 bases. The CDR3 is CASSQVFGTEAFF. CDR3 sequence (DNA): TGCGCCAGCAGCCAAGTTTTCGGCACTGAAGCTTTCTTT.

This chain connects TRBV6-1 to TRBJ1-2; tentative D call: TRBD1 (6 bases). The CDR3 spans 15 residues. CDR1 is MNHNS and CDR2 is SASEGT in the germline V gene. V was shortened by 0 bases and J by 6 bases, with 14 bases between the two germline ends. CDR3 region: CASSEASQGPHGYTF. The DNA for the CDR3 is TGTGCCAGCAGTGAAGCGTCACAGGGACCCCATGGCTACACCTTC.

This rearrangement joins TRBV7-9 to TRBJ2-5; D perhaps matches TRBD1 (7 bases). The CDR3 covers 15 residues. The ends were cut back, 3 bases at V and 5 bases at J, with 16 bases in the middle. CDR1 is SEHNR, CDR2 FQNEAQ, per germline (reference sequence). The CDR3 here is CASSLSQGGPETQYF. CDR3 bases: TGTGCCAGCAGCTTGAGCCAGGGGGGTCCGGAGACCCAGTACTTC. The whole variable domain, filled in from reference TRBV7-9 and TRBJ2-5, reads DTGVSQNPRHKITKRGQNVTFRCDPISEHNRLYWYRQTLGQGPEFLTYFQNEAQLEKSRLLSDRFSAERPKGSFSTLEIQRTEQGDSAMYLCASSLSQGGPETQYFGPGTRLLVL.

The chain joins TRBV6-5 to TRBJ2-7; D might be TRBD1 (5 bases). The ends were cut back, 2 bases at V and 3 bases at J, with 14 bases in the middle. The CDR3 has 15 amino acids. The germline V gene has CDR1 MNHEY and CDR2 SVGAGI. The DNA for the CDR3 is TGTGCCAGCAGTTACGGGGCTGGCGGCTTCTACGAGCAGTACTTC. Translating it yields CASSYGAGGFYEQYF.

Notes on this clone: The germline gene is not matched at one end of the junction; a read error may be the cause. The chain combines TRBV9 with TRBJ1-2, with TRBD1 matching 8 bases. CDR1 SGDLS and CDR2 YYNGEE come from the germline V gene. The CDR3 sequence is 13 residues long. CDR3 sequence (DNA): TGTGCCAGCAGCTTGCAGAGACAGGGGCATTCATACTTC. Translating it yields CASSLQRQGHSYF.

This CDR3 reads CASRSFLGTGVNEQYF. CDR3 nucleotide sequence: TGTGCCAGCAGAAGTTTTCTCGGGACAGGGGTGAACGAGCAGTACTTC. The rearrangement joins TRBV11-2 to TRBJ2-7; 10 bases agree with TRBD1. CDR1 and CDR2 (germline): SGHAT, FQNNGV. V shed 6 bases, J shed 5 bases, and the junction held 13 bases outside the gene matches. This CDR3 region has 16 residues.

The CDR3 here is CASSSQGGFTGELFF. The CDR3 DNA sequence: TGCGCCAGCAGCTCGCAGGGTGGATTCACCGGGGAGCTGTTTTTT. V gene TRBV5-1 combines with J gene TRBJ2-2; tentative D call: TRBD1 (5 bases). Trimming cost V 3 bases and J 4 bases, with 13 bases left between them. The CDR3 has 15 residues. CDR1 and CDR2 (germline): SGHRS, YFSETQ.

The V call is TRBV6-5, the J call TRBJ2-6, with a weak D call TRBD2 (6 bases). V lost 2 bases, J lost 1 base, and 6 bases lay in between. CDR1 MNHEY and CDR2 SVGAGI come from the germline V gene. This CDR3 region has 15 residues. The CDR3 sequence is CASSYGTSGANVLTF. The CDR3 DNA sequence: TGTGCCAGCAGTTACGGGACTTCTGGGGCCAACGTCCTGACTTTC.

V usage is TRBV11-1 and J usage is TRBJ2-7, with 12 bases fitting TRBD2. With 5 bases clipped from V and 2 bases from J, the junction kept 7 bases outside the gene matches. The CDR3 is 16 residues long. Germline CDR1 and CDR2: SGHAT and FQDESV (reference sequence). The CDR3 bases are TGTGCCAGCAGCCTACTATCTAGCGGGAGGGCCTACGAGCAGTACTTC. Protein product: CASSLLSSGRAYEQYF. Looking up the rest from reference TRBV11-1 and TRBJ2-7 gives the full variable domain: EAEVAQSPRYKITEKSQAVAFWCDPISGHATLYWYRQILGQGPELLVQFQDESVVDDSQLPKDRFSAERLKGVDSTLKIQPAELGDSAMYLCASSLLSSGRAYEQYFGPGTRLTVT.

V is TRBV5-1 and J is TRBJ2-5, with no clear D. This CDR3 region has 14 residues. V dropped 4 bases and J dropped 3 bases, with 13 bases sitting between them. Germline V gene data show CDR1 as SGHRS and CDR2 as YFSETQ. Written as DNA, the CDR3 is TGCGCCAGCAGCCCTGGCGTAACAGAAGAGACCCAGTACTTC. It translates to CASSPGVTEETQYF.

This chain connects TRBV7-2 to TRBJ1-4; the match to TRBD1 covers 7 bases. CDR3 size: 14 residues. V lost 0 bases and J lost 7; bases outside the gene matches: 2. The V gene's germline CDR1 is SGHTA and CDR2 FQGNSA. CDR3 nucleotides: TGTGCCAGCAGCTTAGCCCGGGACAGTGAAAAACTGTTTTTT. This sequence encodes CASSLARDSEKLFF.

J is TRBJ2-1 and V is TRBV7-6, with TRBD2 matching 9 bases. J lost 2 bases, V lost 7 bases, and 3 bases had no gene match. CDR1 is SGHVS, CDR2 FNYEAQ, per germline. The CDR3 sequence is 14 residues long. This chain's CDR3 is CASKGGGAYNEQFF. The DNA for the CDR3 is TGTGCCAGCAAAGGCGGGGGGGCCTACAATGAGCAGTTCTTC.

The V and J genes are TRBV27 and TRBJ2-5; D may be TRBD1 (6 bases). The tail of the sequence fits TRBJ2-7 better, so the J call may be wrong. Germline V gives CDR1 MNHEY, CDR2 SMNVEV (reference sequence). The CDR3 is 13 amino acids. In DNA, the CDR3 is TGTGCCAGCAGACGGACAGCCTCCTACGAGCAGTACTTC. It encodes CASRRTASYEQYF.

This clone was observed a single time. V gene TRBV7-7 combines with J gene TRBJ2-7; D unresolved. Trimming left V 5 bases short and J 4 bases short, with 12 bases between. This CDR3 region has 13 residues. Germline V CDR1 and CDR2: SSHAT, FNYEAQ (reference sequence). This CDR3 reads CASSPTLGYEQYF. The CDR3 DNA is TGTGCCAGCAGCCCGACATTAGGATACGAGCAGTACTTC.

CDR3 sequence reads: CASSQGVRGTGANVLTF. The CDR3 DNA is TGCGCCAGCAGCCAAGGGGTCAGGGGAACGGGGGCCAACGTCCTGACTTTC. The rearrangement uses TRBV4-3 and TRBJ2-6, with D tentatively TRBD1 (6 bases). Germline V gene lookup returns CDR1 LGHNA and CDR2 YSLEER. The CDR3 length is 17 residues. Trimming cost V 1 base and J 4 bases, with 14 bases left between them.

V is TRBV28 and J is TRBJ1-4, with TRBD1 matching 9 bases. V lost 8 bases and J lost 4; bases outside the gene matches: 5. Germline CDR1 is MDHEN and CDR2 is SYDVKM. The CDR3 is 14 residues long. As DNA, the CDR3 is TGTGCCAGCGCAGGACAGGGGTTTAATGAAAAACTGTTTTTT. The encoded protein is CASAGQGFNEKLFF.

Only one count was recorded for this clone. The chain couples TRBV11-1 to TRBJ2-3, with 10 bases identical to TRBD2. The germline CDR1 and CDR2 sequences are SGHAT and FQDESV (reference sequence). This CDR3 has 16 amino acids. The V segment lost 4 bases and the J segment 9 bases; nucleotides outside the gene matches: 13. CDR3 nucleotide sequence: TGTGCCAGCAGCTCGAGTCTAGCGGGAGTTCGGGTGACGCAGTATTTT. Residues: CASSSSLAGVRVTQYF.

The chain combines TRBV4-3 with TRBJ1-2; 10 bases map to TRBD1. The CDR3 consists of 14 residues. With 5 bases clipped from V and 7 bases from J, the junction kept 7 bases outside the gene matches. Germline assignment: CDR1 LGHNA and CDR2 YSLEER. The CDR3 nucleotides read TGCGCCAGCAGCACAAGACAGGGGGCCGGTGGCTACACCTTC. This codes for CASSTRQGAGGYTF.